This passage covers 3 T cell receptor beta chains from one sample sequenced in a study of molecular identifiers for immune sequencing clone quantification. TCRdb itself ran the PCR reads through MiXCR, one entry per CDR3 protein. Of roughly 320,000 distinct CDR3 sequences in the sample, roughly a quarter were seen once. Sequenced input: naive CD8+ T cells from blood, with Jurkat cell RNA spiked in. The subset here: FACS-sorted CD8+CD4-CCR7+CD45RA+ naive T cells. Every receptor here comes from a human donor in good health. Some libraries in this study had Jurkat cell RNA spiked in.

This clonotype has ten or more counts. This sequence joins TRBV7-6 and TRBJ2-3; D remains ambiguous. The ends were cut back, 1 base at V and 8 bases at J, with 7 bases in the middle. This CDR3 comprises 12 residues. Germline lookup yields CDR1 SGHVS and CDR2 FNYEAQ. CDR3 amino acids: CASSLEGSTQYF. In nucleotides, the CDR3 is TGTGCCAGCAGCTTAGAGGGTAGTACGCAGTATTTT.

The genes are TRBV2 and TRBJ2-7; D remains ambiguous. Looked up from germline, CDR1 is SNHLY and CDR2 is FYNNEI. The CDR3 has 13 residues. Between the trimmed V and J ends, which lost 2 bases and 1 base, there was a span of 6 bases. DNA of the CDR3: TGTGCCAGCAGTGAAATTTTATCCTACGAGCAGTACTTC. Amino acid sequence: CASSEILSYEQYF.

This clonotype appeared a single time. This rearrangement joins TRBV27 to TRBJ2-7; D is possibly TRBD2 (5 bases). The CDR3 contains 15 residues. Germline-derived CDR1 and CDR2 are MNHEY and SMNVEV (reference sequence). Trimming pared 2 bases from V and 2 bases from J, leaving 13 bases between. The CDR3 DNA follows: TGTGCCAGCAGTTTACGAGGGCGCCAACCCTACGAGCAGTACTTC. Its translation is CASSLRGRQPYEQYF.